These 22 T cell receptor beta chains came from one sample sequenced in a study of OX40 agonist ivuxolimab in advanced cancers. Profiled with immunoSEQ multiplex PCR; TCRdb holds only in-frame clones, not every one. The sample contains around 74,000 clones, roughly 80% of which appear only once. Sequencing used CD4+ or CD8+ T cells sorted from blood, obtained in a trial of the OX40 agonist ivuxolimab. The receptors come from an adult with an advanced solid tumor such as melanoma, head and neck, liver or kidney cancer.

The V gene is TRBV7-2, the J gene TRBJ1-5; weak D call: TRBD1 (6 bases). The CDR3 spans 15 residues. Deletions cut 3 bases from V and 2 bases from J, with 11 bases between. In germline, CDR1 is SGHTA, CDR2 FQGNSA. The CDR3 loop is CASSFQRQGNQPQHF. The DNA of the CDR3 is TGTGCCAGCAGCTTCCAGAGACAGGGCAATCAGCCCCAGCATTTT. Supplemented by reference TRBV7-2 and TRBJ1-5, the full variable domain reads GAGVSQSPSNKVTEKGKDVELRCDPISGHTALYWYRQSLGQGLEFLIYFQGNSAPDKSGLPSDRFSAERTGGSVSTLTIQRTQQEDSAVYLCASSFQRQGNQPQHFGDGTRLSIL.

The V call is TRBV29-1, the J call TRBJ2-5; 11 nucleotides align to TRBD2. Trimming cost V 4 bases and J 4 bases; bases outside gene matches: 2. This CDR3 region has 13 residues. The V gene's germline CDR1 is SQVTM and CDR2 ANQGSEA. CDR3 loop: CSVALAGGETQYF. CDR3 nucleotide sequence: TGCAGCGTTGCGCTAGCGGGAGGAGAGACCCAGTACTTC.

V gene TRBV10-1 combines with J gene TRBJ2-3, with 11 bases that match TRBD2. V gave up 7 bases and J gave up 2 bases; unmatched junction bases: 14. CDR3 length equals 18 residues. CDR1 is WNHNN and CDR2 is SYGVQD in the germline V gene (reference sequence). DNA of the CDR3: TGCGCCAGCACCCAGAGGGTAGCGGGGGGGTACCCCACAGATACGCAGTATTTT. It yields the protein CASTQRVAGGYPTDTQYF.

This chain links TRBV9 with TRBJ1-1; 9 bases fit TRBD1. The V gene's germline CDR1 is SGDLS and CDR2 YYNGEE. V was clipped by 2 bases and J by 6 bases; unmatched bases: 8. The CDR3 totals 15 residues. The CDR3 sequence is CASSVEDRGRSEAFF. In DNA form, the CDR3 reads TGTGCCAGCAGCGTGGAGGACAGGGGTAGGTCTGAAGCTTTCTTT.

The J gene is TRBJ2-6, the V gene TRBV6-5; tentative D call: TRBD1 (6 bases). There are 15 residues in the CDR3. Germline lookup yields CDR1 MNHEY and CDR2 SVGAGI. V lost 5 bases and J lost 4, with 12 bases in between. The CDR3 loop is CASSPRTAGANVLTF. The CDR3 DNA is TGTGCCAGCAGTCCCCGGACAGCCGGGGCCAACGTCCTGACTTTC.

The chain has TRBV6-5 and TRBJ2-3; 8 nucleotides match TRBD2. V lost 4 bases, J lost 4 bases, and 10 bases stayed unmatched. Germline V lookup: CDR1 MNHEY, CDR2 SVGAGI. This CDR3 is 16 amino acids long. The chain's CDR3 is CASSLKAGVRADTQYF. The CDR3 DNA is TGTGCCAGCAGTTTAAAAGCGGGAGTGAGGGCAGATACGCAGTATTTT.

The chain is built from TRBV5-2 and TRBJ1-2. TRBV5-2 is a pseudogene segment. The length of the CDR3 is 13 residues. Here the CDR3 reads CASKSRKTYGYTF. The CDR3 DNA reads as TGTGCCAGCAAGTCACGAAAGACCTATGGCTACACCTTC.

The genes are TRBV6-6 and TRBJ2-1; 7 bases map to TRBD2. After removal of 7 bases from V and 0 bases from J, the junction contained 9 bases not matched to a gene. Germline assignment: CDR1 MNHNY and CDR2 SVGAGI (reference sequence). The CDR3 sequence is 16 residues long. The CDR3 protein is CASTDFGGNSYNEQFF. The CDR3 DNA is TGTGCCAGCACCGATTTCGGGGGGAACTCCTACAATGAGCAGTTCTTC.

The chain has TRBV4-3 and TRBJ2-1, with D possibly being TRBD2 (5 bases). The germline V and J ends were trimmed by 2 bases and 4 bases, with 12 bases remaining between them. The CDR3 covers 15 residues. CDR1 and CDR2 (germline): LGHNA, YSLEER. DNA of the CDR3: TGCGCCAGCAGCCAAAGCGGTCTCGCATACAATGAGCAGTTCTTC. Translation: CASSQSGLAYNEQFF.

The chain joins TRBV30 to TRBJ2-1, with no clear D. Germline values: CDR1 GTSNPN, CDR2 SVGIG (reference sequence). The V and J ends lost 5 bases and 3 bases respectively, with 5 bases between them. There are 11 residues in the CDR3. CDR3 in amino acids: CAWAGYNEQFF. CDR3 bases: TGTGCCTGGGCTGGCTACAATGAGCAGTTCTTC.

The chain is built from TRBV10-3 and TRBJ1-1, with D perhaps TRBD1 (5 bases). Germline values: CDR1 ENHRY, CDR2 SYGVKD. The CDR3 has 16 residues. Trimming shortened V by 3 bases and J by 1 base, and 15 bases separated the two germline ends. CDR3 residues: CAISDWGGVGNTEAFF. CDR3 bases: TGTGCCATCAGTGATTGGGGAGGGGTCGGGAACACTGAAGCTTTCTTT.

This clone was seen only once. The chain combines TRBV6-4 with TRBJ2-7, with D uncertain. Trimming removed 7 bases from V and 5 bases from J, with 18 bases in between. This CDR3 has 14 residues. Germline loops: CDR1 MRHNA, CDR2 SNTAGT. The CDR3, as DNA: TGTGCCAGCACCTCCCCGGGCAGGTTCAACGAGCAGTACTTC. Translation gives CASTSPGRFNEQYF.

The rearrangement links TRBV19 to TRBJ2-1; TRBD2 matches at 10 bases. The germline V gene encodes CDR1 LNHDA and CDR2 SQIVND (reference sequence). The junction had 4 bases not matched to a gene; V was cut back by 5 bases and J by 6 bases. CDR3 length equals 14 residues. CDR3 in DNA: TGTGCCAGTAGTTACAGCGGGAGGGCCAATGAGCAGTTCTTC. Translating it yields CASSYSGRANEQFF.

The gene calls are TRBV11-2 and TRBJ1-5, with D possibly matching TRBD1 (6 bases). V was pared by 1 base and J by 4 bases, with 14 bases between. Germline CDR1 SGHAT, CDR2 FQNNGV. The CDR3 spans 16 residues. CDR3 amino acids: CASSLGNRAGNQPQHF. For the CDR3, the DNA is TGTGCCAGCAGCTTAGGGAACAGGGCGGGAAATCAGCCCCAGCATTTT.

J is TRBJ2-3 and V is TRBV29-1, with D perhaps TRBD2 (5 bases). This CDR3 has 13 residues. Trimming shortened V by 1 base and J by 8 bases, and 13 bases separated the two germline ends. Germline CDR1 and CDR2: SQVTM and ANQGSEA. CDR3 in amino acids: CSVEVGRGGTQYF. In DNA form, the CDR3 reads TGCAGCGTTGAAGTCGGCCGGGGTGGTACGCAGTATTTT.

This rearrangement joins TRBV4-3 to TRBJ1-4; D is unclear. Trimming took 1 base from V and 3 from J, leaving 9 bases between them. The germline V gene encodes CDR1 LGHNA and CDR2 YSLEER. The CDR3 length is 15 residues. The CDR3 here is CASSQVTHPNEKLFF. The CDR3 DNA follows: TGCGCCAGCAGCCAAGTAACACATCCTAATGAAAAACTGTTTTTT.

Concerning this clone: Sequence at one end of the junction differs from germline and may be a read error. The V call is TRBV5-6, the J call TRBJ2-5, with D possibly being TRBD2 (7 bases). There are 11 residues in the CDR3. Per the germline V gene, CDR1 is SGHDT and CDR2 is YYEEEE. The CDR3: CASSLGGAWHF. The CDR3 nucleotides are TGTGCCAGCAGCCTGGGGGGGGCCTGGCACTTC.

In this sample, this clone turned up once. The chain is built from TRBV28 and TRBJ1-2; a possible D gene is TRBD1 (6 bases). This CDR3 spans 16 amino acids. Trimming cost V 7 bases and J 5 bases, with 23 bases left between them. The germline V gene encodes CDR1 MDHEN and CDR2 SYDVKM. CDR3 in amino acids: CASTLGGGYPGYGYTF. The CDR3 bases are TGTGCCAGCACCCTGGGGGGCGGATACCCTGGGTATGGCTACACCTTC.

The chain has TRBV6-5 and TRBJ1-2; 8 bases agree with TRBD1. With 5 bases clipped from V and 8 bases from J, the junction kept 10 bases outside the gene matches. CDR1 is MNHEY, CDR2 SVGAGI, per germline. The CDR3 loop spans 14 amino acids. CDR3 sequence (DNA): TGTGCCAGCAGTCAAGGACAGGGTTCGGGGGGCTACACCTTC. Translated, it gives CASSQGQGSGGYTF.

The chain has TRBV5-1 and TRBJ2-3; D gene ambiguous. Germline CDR1 and CDR2: SGHRS and YFSETQ. Trimming took 0 bases from V and 0 from J, leaving 11 bases between them. The CDR3 consists of 16 residues. Here the CDR3 DNA reads TGCGCCAGCAGCTTGGCGCTGTTTACTAGCACAGATACGCAGTATTTT. Amino acids: CASSLALFTSTDTQYF.

The chain is built from TRBV10-3 and TRBJ2-1; 9 nucleotides agree with TRBD2. Trimming cost V 0 bases and J 7 bases; bases outside gene matches: 13. Germline V gene lookup returns CDR1 ENHRY and CDR2 SYGVKD. This CDR3 contains 18 residues. CDR3 nucleotides: TGTGCCATCAGTGAGTCCTCAGGGGGAGCGGGAGGCCGTAATGAGCAGTTCTTC. Translating gives CAISESSGGAGGRNEQFF.

CDR3 residues: CASSLRGQPQETQYF. The CDR3 coding sequence is TGTGCCAGCAGCTTAAGGGGACAACCGCAAGAGACCCAGTACTTC. This chain joins TRBV7-3 and TRBJ2-5; tentative D call: TRBD1 (6 bases). The CDR3 totals 15 residues. Trimming took off 1 base at V and 2 bases at J, with 11 bases between the two ends. Germline CDR1 SGHTA, CDR2 FQGTGA.